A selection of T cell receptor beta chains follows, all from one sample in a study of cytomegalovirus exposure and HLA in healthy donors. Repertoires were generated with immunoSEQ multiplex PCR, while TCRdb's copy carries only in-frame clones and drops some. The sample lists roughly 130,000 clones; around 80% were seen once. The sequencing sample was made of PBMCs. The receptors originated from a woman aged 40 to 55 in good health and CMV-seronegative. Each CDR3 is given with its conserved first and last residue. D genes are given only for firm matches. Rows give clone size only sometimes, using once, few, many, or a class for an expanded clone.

CDR3nt: TGTGCCAGCAGTACAACAGGGGTGTGGGGCTACACCTTC
CDR3aa: CASSTTGVWGYTF
abundance: NA
d_gene: TRBD1
j_gene: TRBJ1-2
v_gene: TRBV28

CDR3nt: TGTGCCAGCTCATCAACGGCGGATCATGAGCAGTTCTTC
CDR3aa: CASSSTADHEQFF
abundance: NA
d_gene: NA
j_gene: TRBJ2-1
v_gene: TRBV18

CDR3nt: TGTGCCAGCAGCGTGACAGCACAGGGCAAAAATGAAAAACTGTTTTTT
CDR3aa: CASSVTAQGKNEKLFF
abundance: NA
d_gene: NA
j_gene: TRBJ1-4
v_gene: TRBV11-2

CDR3nt: TGTGCCAGCAGTTTATGGGGGGGCGGCTATGGCTACACCTTC
CDR3aa: CASSLWGGGYGYTF
abundance: NA
d_gene: NA
j_gene: TRBJ1-2
v_gene: TRBV27

CDR3nt: TGCGCCAGCAGCCAGGGGGCGGACTCCTACGAGCAGTACTTC
CDR3aa: CASSQGADSYEQYF
abundance: NA
d_gene: TRBD1
j_gene: TRBJ2-7
v_gene: TRBV5-1

CDR3nt: TGCAGCGTCCCATCAGGGCTCCCCCCTTCGGGTAGTGGGCAGTACTTC
CDR3aa: CSVPSGLPPSGSGQYF
abundance: once
d_gene: NA
j_gene: TRBJ2-7
v_gene: TRBV29-1

CDR3nt: TGTGCCAGCAGTCAACGGGACACCTACGAGCAGTACTTC
CDR3aa: CASSQRDTYEQYF
abundance: NA
d_gene: NA
j_gene: TRBJ2-7
v_gene: TRBV27

CDR3nt: TGTGCCAGCAGCAGACTGAACCAAGGGGATGAGCAGTTCTTC
CDR3aa: CASSRLNQGDEQFF
abundance: NA
d_gene: NA
j_gene: TRBJ2-1
v_gene: TRBV7-9

CDR3nt: TGTGCCAGCAGCTTGGAGGGGGTAATAGATACGCAGTATTTT
CDR3aa: CASSLEGVIDTQYF
abundance: NA
d_gene: NA
j_gene: TRBJ2-3
v_gene: TRBV5-4

CDR3nt: TGCGCCAGCGGCCAAGCGGGGGGGCGTACAGATACGCAGTATTTT
CDR3aa: CASGQAGGRTDTQYF
abundance: NA
d_gene: TRBD2
j_gene: TRBJ2-3
v_gene: TRBV5-1

CDR3nt: TGTGCCAGCAGCTTCCGGGGGGAAGCTTTCTTT
CDR3aa: CASSFRGEAFF
abundance: few
d_gene: NA
j_gene: TRBJ1-1
v_gene: TRBV7-8

CDR3nt: TGTGCCTGGAGTGGAGGGGGCGCGTGGGGCAATCAGCCCCAGCATTTT
CDR3aa: CAWSGGGAWGNQPQHF
abundance: once
d_gene: TRBD1
j_gene: TRBJ1-5
v_gene: TRBV30

CDR3nt: TGTGCCAGCAGTCCGCCGACAGGGGGCGAATACGAGCAGTACTTC
CDR3aa: CASSPPTGGEYEQYF
abundance: NA
d_gene: TRBD1
j_gene: TRBJ2-7
v_gene: TRBV28

CDR3nt: TGTGCCAGTACCCAAGGGGGGGGACAGGGGAATAGGAGGGAGCTGTTTTTT
CDR3aa: CASTQGGGQGNRRELFF
abundance: once
d_gene: TRBD1
j_gene: TRBJ2-2
v_gene: TRBV19

CDR3nt: TGTGCCAGCAGCCTGAGACAGAGCTCTGGAAACACCATATATTTT
CDR3aa: CASSLRQSSGNTIYF
abundance: NA
d_gene: NA
j_gene: TRBJ1-3
v_gene: TRBV11-2

CDR3nt: TGTGCCAGTAGTAAGGGACTAGCCCCCGAGACCCAGTACTTC
CDR3aa: CASSKGLAPETQYF
abundance: NA
d_gene: TRBD2
j_gene: TRBJ2-5
v_gene: TRBV19

CDR3nt: TGTGCCAGCAGCCTACCCATACCGGGAGATACGCAGTATTTT
CDR3aa: CASSLPIPGDTQYF
abundance: NA
d_gene: NA
j_gene: TRBJ2-3
v_gene: TRBV28

CDR3nt: TGTGCCAGCAGCGGAGGGTTATACGAGCAGTACTTC
CDR3aa: CASSGGLYEQYF
abundance: NA
d_gene: NA
j_gene: TRBJ2-7
v_gene: TRBV2

CDR3nt: TGTGCCAGCAGCCCAGGCACAGGGAGTCTTGATGGCTACACCTTC
CDR3aa: CASSPGTGSLDGYTF
abundance: NA
d_gene: NA
j_gene: TRBJ1-2
v_gene: TRBV6-1

CDR3nt: TGCGCCAGCAGCTTTGCGGGGGGCAGCACAGATACGCAGTATTTT
CDR3aa: CASSFAGGSTDTQYF
abundance: few
d_gene: TRBD2
j_gene: TRBJ2-3
v_gene: TRBV5-1

CDR3nt: TGCGCCAGCAGCCCAACAGCTAATGAAAAACTGTTTTTT
CDR3aa: CASSPTANEKLFF
abundance: NA
d_gene: NA
j_gene: TRBJ1-4
v_gene: TRBV5-1

CDR3nt: TGTGCCAGCAGCCAAGATCTTTCCAGTTACGAGCAGTACTTC
CDR3aa: CASSQDLSSYEQYF
abundance: few
d_gene: NA
j_gene: TRBJ2-7
v_gene: TRBV4-2

CDR3nt: TGTGCCAGCAGCTTAGGCGGGACTAGTCAGAAGACCCAGTACTTC
CDR3aa: CASSLGGTSQKTQYF
abundance: NA
d_gene: TRBD2
j_gene: TRBJ2-5
v_gene: TRBV7-2

CDR3nt: TGTGCCAGCAGTTTAATTGCGGACAGCTCCTACGAGCAGTACTTC
CDR3aa: CASSLIADSSYEQYF
abundance: NA
d_gene: NA
j_gene: TRBJ2-7
v_gene: TRBV28

CDR3nt: TGTGCCAGCAGTTACTCTAGGTCAGGGATAGCTGATGGCTACACCTTC
CDR3aa: CASSYSRSGIADGYTF
abundance: NA
d_gene: NA
j_gene: TRBJ1-2
v_gene: TRBV6-5

CDR3nt: TGTGCCACCAATACAGATACGCAGTATTTT
CDR3aa: CATNTDTQYF
abundance: NA
d_gene: NA
j_gene: TRBJ2-3
v_gene: TRBV2

CDR3nt: TGTGCCAGCAGCTGGGGAGGGACTAGCGGGATTTCTAGCACAGATACGCAGTATTTT
CDR3aa: CASSWGGTSGISSTDTQYF
abundance: NA
d_gene: TRBD2
j_gene: TRBJ2-3
v_gene: TRBV5-4

CDR3nt: TGTGCCAGCAGCCAAGATGTAACGAAGCCCTCCTACGAGCAGTACTTC
CDR3aa: CASSQDVTKPSYEQYF
abundance: NA
d_gene: NA
j_gene: TRBJ2-7
v_gene: TRBV4-2

CDR3nt: TGCGCCAGCAGCTTGCAGGGTTTTAGCACAGATACGCAGTATTTT
CDR3aa: CASSLQGFSTDTQYF
abundance: NA
d_gene: NA
j_gene: TRBJ2-3
v_gene: TRBV5-1